This TCR beta chain was found in a study of cytomegalovirus exposure and HLA in healthy donors. About the study: Of a few hundred genotyped donors, about 80% clustered with self-reported Caucasian donors.

The germline V and J ends were trimmed by 5 bases and 6 bases, with 16 bases remaining between them. CDR3 length: 14 amino acids. The germline V gene encodes CDR1 SGHTA and CDR2 FQGTGA. This clone came up a few times. Its specificity is unknown. Broader study findings: Clonal expansion, a later analysis showed, was greater in HLA-associated TCR beta chains than in equally common others. Reportedly, fewer N-insertions than the roughly 700-donor mean appeared in an Asian-associated ancestry cluster in a later analysis. TCR beta V segments were, for the most part, productive about 87% or about 30% of the time in an earlier analysis.

PCR involved 60 Vbeta and 13 Jbeta primers. The data were produced by immunoSEQ multiplex PCR, yet TCRdb's version contains in-frame clones alone and is incomplete. This sample carries over 150,000 clones, more than 80% of them seen once, and the ten largest clones take approximately 2%. The V call is TRBV7-3, the J call TRBJ1-2, with D tentatively TRBD1 (5 bases). Sequenced sample: PBMCs. The sequence was obtained from a woman aged 18-29 years in good health and CMV-seronegative. CDR3 nucleotides: TGTGCCAGCAGCCAGCCCGGGCAGGGTAATGGCTACACCTTC. As protein: CASSQPGQGNGYTF.